These T cell receptor beta chains were read from a single sample in a study of T cells after somatic rescue of genetic block. Some clones are missing from TCRdb's copy, which holds only in-frame ones; the method was immunoSEQ multiplex PCR. In the table there are more than 12,000 clones, about 65% of which are singletons. Sequencing input: peripheral blood mononuclear cells (PBMCs). The receptors here all came from a man aged 18 to 35. Each CDR3 is given with its conserved first and last residue. Fields, in order: J gene, D gene, clone size, V gene, CDR3 DNA, CDR3 protein. D genes are given only for firm matches. The size field is filled for only some rows; it gives once, few, many or a size class.

J gene: TRBJ2-1
D gene: NA
clone size: NA
V gene: TRBV27
CDR3 DNA: TGTGCCAGCAGTCTCGCCCCGGGGTTCTACAATGAGCAGTTCTTC
CDR3 protein: CASSLAPGFYNEQFF

J gene: TRBJ2-2
D gene: NA
clone size: NA
V gene: TRBV7-2
CDR3 DNA: TGTGCCAGCAGCCCCGGGCCGACCGGGGAGCTGTTTTTT
CDR3 protein: CASSPGPTGELFF

J gene: TRBJ2-3
D gene: TRBD2
clone size: NA
V gene: TRBV11-2
CDR3 DNA: TGTGCCAGCAGCTTATCTATGACTAGCGGGAGAACAGATACGCAGTATTTT
CDR3 protein: CASSLSMTSGRTDTQYF

J gene: TRBJ1-1
D gene: NA
clone size: NA
V gene: TRBV6-5
CDR3 DNA: TGTGCCAGCCGTTACGGACGGCGGAACACTGAAGCTTTCTTT
CDR3 protein: CASRYGRRNTEAFF

J gene: TRBJ2-2
D gene: NA
clone size: NA
V gene: TRBV7-9
CDR3 DNA: TGTGCCAGCAGATCTTACAGGGACACCGGGGAGCTGTTTTTT
CDR3 protein: CASRSYRDTGELFF

J gene: TRBJ1-2
D gene: TRBD1
clone size: NA
V gene: TRBV5-8
CDR3 DNA: TGTGCCAGCAGAGTATCCGGGACAGCCAACTATGGCTACACCTTC
CDR3 protein: CASRVSGTANYGYTF

J gene: TRBJ2-1
D gene: NA
clone size: NA
V gene: TRBV18
CDR3 DNA: TGTGCCAGCTCACCCACCCGCGGTCCCGGGCTCTACAATGAGCAGTTCTTC
CDR3 protein: CASSPTRGPGLYNEQFF

J gene: TRBJ1-4
D gene: NA
clone size: NA
V gene: TRBV9
CDR3 DNA: TGTGCCAGCAGCGTAGTGGCAAGTAATGAAAAACTGTTTTTT
CDR3 protein: CASSVVASNEKLFF

J gene: TRBJ1-1
D gene: NA
clone size: NA
V gene: TRBV6-6
CDR3 DNA: TGTGCCTCAGAGAGGGGGTTGAACACTGAAGCTTTCTTT
CDR3 protein: CASERGLNTEAFF

J gene: TRBJ2-7
D gene: NA
clone size: NA
V gene: TRBV28
CDR3 DNA: TGTGCCAGCAGTTACAGGGGAGGGATTTACGAGCAGTACTTC
CDR3 protein: CASSYRGGIYEQYF

J gene: TRBJ2-2
D gene: TRBD1
clone size: NA
V gene: TRBV6-5
CDR3 DNA: TGTGCCAGCAGAGTGACAGGGGTGATCGGGGAGCTGTTTTTT
CDR3 protein: CASRVTGVIGELFF

J gene: TRBJ2-1
D gene: NA
clone size: NA
V gene: TRBV7-8
CDR3 DNA: TGTGCCAGCAGCTCCGGGGTAGCGAGCGGCAATGAGCAGTTCTTC
CDR3 protein: CASSSGVASGNEQFF

J gene: TRBJ2-6
D gene: NA
clone size: NA
V gene: TRBV7-6
CDR3 DNA: TGTGCCAGCAGCTTAGGTATTGGTTGGGTCTCTGGGGCCAACGTCCTGACTTTC
CDR3 protein: CASSLGIGWVSGANVLTF

J gene: TRBJ2-1
D gene: NA
clone size: NA
V gene: TRBV6-6
CDR3 DNA: TGTGCCAGCAGCATCCCGGACACCTGTGAGCAGTTCTTC
CDR3 protein: CASSIPDTCEQFF

J gene: TRBJ2-4
D gene: TRBD2
clone size: NA
V gene: TRBV7-6
CDR3 DNA: TGTGCCAGCAGCCTCCTCTGGGAAAGTAGCGGGAGGGCGTCCAAAAACATTCAGTACTTC
CDR3 protein: CASSLLWESSGRASKNIQYF

J gene: TRBJ2-7
D gene: NA
clone size: NA
V gene: TRBV28
CDR3 DNA: TGTGCCAGCAGTTATGGGATCCCCGCCTACGAGCAGTACTTC
CDR3 protein: CASSYGIPAYEQYF

J gene: TRBJ2-2
D gene: NA
clone size: NA
V gene: TRBV6-5
CDR3 DNA: TGTGCCAGCAGTTACTGGGGGTCGAACACCGGGGAGCTGTTTTTT
CDR3 protein: CASSYWGSNTGELFF

J gene: TRBJ2-5
D gene: TRBD1
clone size: NA
V gene: TRBV10-3
CDR3 DNA: TGTGCCATCAGTGAGCCCGAAGGACAGGGGGCCTCCCAAACCCAGTACTTC
CDR3 protein: CAISEPEGQGASQTQYF

J gene: TRBJ1-6
D gene: NA
clone size: NA
V gene: TRBV6-6
CDR3 DNA: TGTGCCACCCGGAGCTCCTATAATTCACCCCTCCACTTT
CDR3 protein: CATRSSYNSPLHF

J gene: TRBJ2-3
D gene: TRBD2
clone size: NA
V gene: TRBV6-4
CDR3 DNA: TGTGCCAGCAGTAGGGGACTAGCGGGTCACGGCACAGATACGCAGTATTTT
CDR3 protein: CASSRGLAGHGTDTQYF

J gene: TRBJ1-5
D gene: NA
clone size: few
V gene: TRBV2
CDR3 DNA: TGTGCCAGCAGTCTAGAGATAGGCAATCAGCCCCAGCATTTT
CDR3 protein: CASSLEIGNQPQHF

J gene: TRBJ2-5
D gene: TRBD1
clone size: NA
V gene: TRBV6-5
CDR3 DNA: TGTGCCAGCAGTTTTCTCGGACAGGGGCGAGAGACCCAGTACTTC
CDR3 protein: CASSFLGQGRETQYF

J gene: TRBJ2-1
D gene: TRBD2
clone size: NA
V gene: TRBV7-7
CDR3 DNA: TGTGCCAGCAGCTTCACTAGCGGGGGCGATGAGCAGTTCTTC
CDR3 protein: CASSFTSGGDEQFF

J gene: TRBJ1-5
D gene: TRBD1
clone size: NA
V gene: TRBV6-6
CDR3 DNA: TGTGCCAGTAGTCACACCGGGACAGCAAATCAGCCCCAGCATTTT
CDR3 protein: CASSHTGTANQPQHF

J gene: TRBJ1-2
D gene: NA
clone size: NA
V gene: TRBV11-3
CDR3 DNA: TGTGCCAGCAGCTCCTCTCAGTGGGCTCCCAGCTATGGCTACACCTTC
CDR3 protein: CASSSSQWAPSYGYTF

J gene: TRBJ2-6
D gene: NA
clone size: NA
V gene: TRBV19
CDR3 DNA: TGTGCCAGTAGGGGAGGGGGTTCTGGGGCCAACGTCCTGACTTTC
CDR3 protein: CASRGGGSGANVLTF

J gene: TRBJ2-3
D gene: NA
clone size: NA
V gene: TRBV29-1
CDR3 DNA: TGCAGCGTCAAACCTGACAGCACAGATACGCAGTATTTT
CDR3 protein: CSVKPDSTDTQYF

J gene: TRBJ2-2
D gene: TRBD1
clone size: once
V gene: TRBV2
CDR3 DNA: TGTGCCAGCAGCGCCGACAGGGGGAGGACCGGGGAGCTGTTTTTT
CDR3 protein: CASSADRGRTGELFF

J gene: TRBJ2-2
D gene: NA
clone size: once
V gene: TRBV11-3
CDR3 DNA: TGTGCCAGCAGCTTAGATGGCGGGGGCCTTAACACCGGGGAGCTGTTTTTT
CDR3 protein: CASSLDGGGLNTGELFF

J gene: TRBJ2-5
D gene: NA
clone size: once
V gene: TRBV6-5
CDR3 DNA: TGTGCCAGCCGACATTTGGGAGAGACCCAGTACTTC
CDR3 protein: CASRHLGETQYF

J gene: TRBJ1-1
D gene: NA
clone size: NA
V gene: TRBV10-3
CDR3 DNA: TGTGCCATCAGTGATTTGGGGTACACTGAAGCTTTCTTT
CDR3 protein: CAISDLGYTEAFF

J gene: TRBJ1-5
D gene: TRBD1
clone size: NA
V gene: TRBV9
CDR3 DNA: TGTGCCAGCAGCGGACAGGGGAGGAATCAGCCCCAGCATTTT
CDR3 protein: CASSGQGRNQPQHF

J gene: TRBJ1-2
D gene: TRBD1
clone size: few
V gene: TRBV7-2
CDR3 DNA: TGTGCCAGCAGCTGGGACAGGGGGCATGGCTACACCTTC
CDR3 protein: CASSWDRGHGYTF

J gene: TRBJ2-1
D gene: NA
clone size: NA
V gene: TRBV6-1
CDR3 DNA: TGTGCCAGCAGTGAAGTAACTAGGGCAGCTGGGCAGTTCTTC
CDR3 protein: CASSEVTRAAGQFF

J gene: TRBJ1-2
D gene: NA
clone size: NA
V gene: TRBV23-1
CDR3 DNA: TGCGCCAGCAGTCAGCCCCCCTTGGGAGGCTATGGCTACACCTTC
CDR3 protein: CASSQPPLGGYGYTF

J gene: TRBJ1-5
D gene: NA
clone size: few
V gene: TRBV28
CDR3 DNA: TGTGCCAGCAGTTTTTCTCAGCCCCAGCATTTT
CDR3 protein: CASSFSQPQHF